Following are 3 T cell receptor beta chains from one sample sequenced in a study of shared clonotypes between healthy human individuals. Here immunoSEQ multiplex PCR was the method, and the copy in TCRdb shows in-frame clones only, minus some. The sample lists more than 2 million clones, approximately 95% occurring once. The naive CD8 population came from CD45RO-negative cells selected for CCR7, without terminally differentiated effector memory CD45RA+ cells. The source material was naive CD8+ T cells sorted from blood. The origin of the receptors is a man aged 18 to 30 in good health.

The chain has TRBV5-3 and TRBJ2-2, with 13 bases fitting TRBD2. TRBV5-3 counts as an open reading frame of uncertain function. Unmatched junction bases numbered 11, after V lost 4 bases and J lost 5 bases. The CDR3 covers 18 residues. The CDR3 nucleotides are TGTGCCAGAAGCCCCGGGACTAGCGGGACGCGCCGAACCGGGGAGCTGTTTTTT. It yields the protein CARSPGTSGTRRTGELFF.

The gene calls are TRBV6-5 and TRBJ2-3; TRBD2 is a possible D gene (6 bases). Per germline, CDR1 MNHEY and CDR2 SVGAGI. The CDR3 has 13 amino acids. The V gene lost 4 bases and the J gene lost 2 bases, with 7 bases spanning the gap. DNA for the CDR3: TGTGCCAGCAGTTGGGACTTCACAGATACGCAGTATTTT. This sequence encodes CASSWDFTDTQYF.

The rearrangement links TRBV5-1 to TRBJ2-1; 8 nucleotides agree with TRBD2. Germline assignment: CDR1 SGHRS and CDR2 YFSETQ. The junction had 14 bases not matched to a gene; V was cut back by 3 bases and J by 0 bases. The CDR3 runs to 19 residues. The CDR3 DNA reads TGCGCCAGCAGCTCACCGGAAGCGGGGGTTTCATTCTCCTACAATGAGCAGTTCTTC. Its protein is CASSSPEAGVSFSYNEQFF.